This T cell receptor beta chain was captured by sequencing in a study of Ad26.COV2.S vaccination and SARS-CoV-2 variants. On the study more broadly: Of the COV1001 trial arms, the Ad26.COV2.S arm included the donor. Findings of the study overall: Vaccinees displayed broader spike-specific TCR repertoires than placebo recipients. Substantial breadth was reportedly displayed by spike-specific CD8+ and CD4+ T cell responses after vaccination.

This CDR3 contains 15 residues. CDR1 and CDR2 (germline): SGHNT, YYREEE (reference sequence). Germline trimming cut 4 bases from V and 3 bases from J; bases unmatched to any gene: 8. Details on this clone: Its antigen is not identified. This same CDR3 is encoded by further DNA sequences in the sample.

Repertoires were generated with immunoSEQ multiplex PCR, while TCRdb's copy carries only in-frame clones and drops some. The sample lists roughly 380,000 clones, around 87% seen once, with approximately 4% in the top ten. Treatment meaning: roughly 18 received Ad26.COV2.S at low or high dose, single or two shots; 5 received placebo; per-sample allocation not given. Sampling took place 63 days after the first vaccine or placebo injection. The sample was peripheral blood, taken in a trial of Ad26.COV2.S vaccine versus placebo. The receptor's source is a person aged 18-60 years who received the Ad26.COV2.S COVID-19 vaccine or a placebo. This chain joins TRBV5-4 and TRBJ2-7; TRBD2 agrees at 9 bases. CDR3 DNA: TGTGCCAGCAGCCTCGGGGCGGGGGGGCACTACGAGCAGTACTTC. Its translation is CASSLGAGGHYEQYF.